The rows below give T cell receptor beta chains drawn from one sample of a study of molecular identifiers for immune sequencing clone quantification. In TCRdb, the PCR reads were re-called with MiXCR into one record per CDR3 protein. Here the sample spans 250,000 to 400,000 distinct CDR3 sequences, over 20% being singletons. The specimen was naive CD8+ T cells from blood, with Jurkat cell RNA spiked in. The origin of the receptors is a human donor in good health. Some libraries in this study had Jurkat cell RNA spiked in. Both conserved end residues are part of each CDR3. D genes are given only for firm matches. Size tells how often a clone was seen (once, few, many) or the class of an expanded clone, and some rows leave it out.

CDR3 DNA | CDR3 protein | J gene | clone size | V gene | D gene
TGTGCCAGCAGCTTACGGGACTTCGCCGGGGAGCTGTTTTTT | CASSLRDFAGELFF | TRBJ2-2 | . | TRBV5-8 | .
TGTGCCAGTAGCCCGATGACGGGGGGCATGGCTGAAGCTTTCTTT | CASSPMTGGMAEAFF | TRBJ1-1 | . | TRBV19 | .
TGTGCCAGCAGCCCTACTCACGGTGGAGACGGGGAGCTGTTTTTT | CASSPTHGGDGELFF | TRBJ2-2 | . | TRBV6-2/TRBV6-3 | .
TGTGCCGGCAGCTTACATCGGCAGTTGAACACTGAAGCTTTCTTT | CAGSLHRQLNTEAFF | TRBJ1-1 | . | TRBV7-8 | .
TGTGCCAGCAGTTACCTCCAGGGGACAGGCGAGCAGTACTTC | CASSYLQGTGEQYF | TRBJ2-7 | many | TRBV6-6 | TRBD1
TGTGCCACCAGTGATTTGGTAGAGACCCAGTACTTC | CATSDLVETQYF | TRBJ2-5 | many | TRBV24-1 | .
TGTGCCAGCAGCTACCAGGGCTTGGGCACTGAAGCTTTCTTT | CASSYQGLGTEAFF | TRBJ1-1 | many | TRBV9 | .
TGTGCCAGTAGTATATATGTGGCAGGGGGCGAGAATGGCTACACCTTC | CASSIYVAGGENGYTF | TRBJ1-2 | many | TRBV19 | TRBD1
TGCGCCAGCAGCCCTAGTTCCCCGACCGACAGGGACTCCTATAATTCACCCCTCCACTTT | CASSPSSPTDRDSYNSPLHF | TRBJ1-6 | few | TRBV4-3 | TRBD1
TGCGCCAGCAGCCAAGAGGGCAGTGGCAATCAGCCCCAGCATTTT | CASSQEGSGNQPQHF | TRBJ1-5 | many | TRBV4-1 | .
TGTGCCAGCAGCTTGTCCACCGAAAAGACCCAGTACTTC | CASSLSTEKTQYF | TRBJ2-5 | . | TRBV7-9 | .
TGTGCCAGCAGTTACTATGACTCCGCGGACGAGCAGTACTTC | CASSYYDSADEQYF | TRBJ2-7 | many | TRBV6-5 | .
TGTGCCAGCAGTTTACAGCAGGGCCGACTCACTGAAGCTTTCTTT | CASSLQQGRLTEAFF | TRBJ1-1 | many | TRBV27 | .
TGTGCCGGCAGTTCCGGGACAGCCGGGGAGCGGTTTTTT | CAGSSGTAGERFF | TRBJ2-2 | . | TRBV12-3/TRBV12-4 | TRBD1
TGTGCCAGCAGCTTGGATACCCCCCGTCTGGACAGCAACGGGGACGAGCAGTACTTC | CASSLDTPRLDSNGDEQYF | TRBJ2-7 | many | TRBV5-6 | .
TGCGCCAGCAGCTTGGTGCAGGACTCCTACGAGCAGTACTTC | CASSLVQDSYEQYF | TRBJ2-7 | few | TRBV5-1 | .
TGCAGTGCTAGGCCGGACAGGGGCTCCTACGAGCAGTACTTC | CSARPDRGSYEQYF | TRBJ2-7 | . | TRBV20-1 | TRBD1
TGCGCCAGCAGCCCAATAGAGACGAAAACTAATGAAAAACTGTTTTTT | CASSPIETKTNEKLFF | TRBJ1-4 | . | TRBV4-1 | .
TGCAGCGTTGAAGAGACTAGCGGGGCAGACAATGAGCAGTTCTTC | CSVEETSGADNEQFF | TRBJ2-1 | . | TRBV29-1 | TRBD2
TGTGCCAGCAGTTTATCGGGGACACTATACTACGAGCAGTACTTC | CASSLSGTLYYEQYF | TRBJ2-7 | few | TRBV27 | .
TGTGCCAGCAGCGCCGGGGCGGACTACGAGCAGTACTTC | CASSAGADYEQYF | TRBJ2-7 | many | TRBV9 | .
TGTGCCAGCAGTTACATCGGCCAAGGGGGCCTTGATACGCAGTATTTT | CASSYIGQGGLDTQYF | TRBJ2-3 | few | TRBV6-5 | TRBD1
TGCAGCGTTGATTTTCGACAGGGCGAGACCCAGTACTTC | CSVDFRQGETQYF | TRBJ2-5 | few | TRBV29-1 | TRBD1
TGTGCCAGCAGTTTATCCCCCCGGGGGGTAGGGGAAAAACTGTTTTTT | CASSLSPRGVGEKLFF | TRBJ1-4 | many | TRBV12-3/TRBV12-4 | .
TGTGCCAGCAGCGAGGGACAGGGTTATACTGAAGCTTTCTTT | CASSEGQGYTEAFF | TRBJ1-1 | many | TRBV6-1 | TRBD1
TGTGCCAGCAGCTCCTGGGGAGTTGCCTATAATTCACCCCTCCACTTT | CASSSWGVAYNSPLHF | TRBJ1-6 | . | TRBV7-9 | .
TGTGCCAGCTCCGGGGGCCGGTGGAGCGGGGAAGTAGTAGCAGATACGCAGTATTTT | CASSGGRWSGEVVADTQYF | TRBJ2-3 | . | TRBV2 | .
TGCAGTGCTAGACGCCCGGGACAGATAACAGATACGCAGTATTTT | CSARRPGQITDTQYF | TRBJ2-3 | few | TRBV20-1 | TRBD1
TGTGCCTCCTCCTCCCCGAGGACCTACAATGAGCAGTTCTTC | CASSSPRTYNEQFF | TRBJ2-1 | few | TRBV27 | .
TGTGCCAGCAGCCAGACGACAGGTCTCTCCTACGAGCAGTACTTC | CASSQTTGLSYEQYF | TRBJ2-7 | few | TRBV3-1 | .
TGTGCCAGCTCACCGGACAGCACATCTGGAAACACCATATATTTT | CASSPDSTSGNTIYF | TRBJ1-3 | many | TRBV18 | .
TGTGCCAGCAGTTATAGGACGTACTATGGCTACACCTTC | CASSYRTYYGYTF | TRBJ1-2 | many | TRBV6-5 | .
TGTGCCAGCAGTTACACCACTGAAGCTTTCTTT | CASSYTTEAFF | TRBJ1-1 | many | TRBV6-2/TRBV6-3 | .
TGCAGCGTGACTCCGAGTGGACGAGTCTACGAGCAGTACTTC | CSVTPSGRVYEQYF | TRBJ2-7 | . | TRBV29-1 | .
TGCAGCGTTGAGGCAGGGTTCATAGCAGATACGCAGTATTTT | CSVEAGFIADTQYF | TRBJ2-3 | many | TRBV29-1 | .
TGCAGTGCTAACCCCCTCGCGGACAGGGAGGGGAACACTGAAGCTTTCTTT | CSANPLADREGNTEAFF | TRBJ1-1 | . | TRBV20-1 | TRBD1
TGTGCCTGGGACCCGGGACAGGCATCCTATGGCTACACCTTC | CAWDPGQASYGYTF | TRBJ1-2 | many | TRBV30 | TRBD1
TGTGCCAGCAGCTCACTAGCGGGGCCCTACGAGCAGTACTTC | CASSSLAGPYEQYF | TRBJ2-7 | many | TRBV7-2 | TRBD2
TGTGCCAGCAGTGATACCAGGGAATCGAAAGAGACCCAGTACTTC | CASSDTRESKETQYF | TRBJ2-5 | few | TRBV2 | .
TGTGCCAGCAGCACAGGAGCCTCCTACGAGCAGTACTTC | CASSTGASYEQYF | TRBJ2-7 | few | TRBV7-9 | .
TGTGCCAGCAACCTACAGGGTTTTAATTCACCCCTCCACTTT | CASNLQGFNSPLHF | TRBJ1-6 | many | TRBV5-4 | .
TGTGCCAGCAGCTTATGGCTTACGGGAAATGAAAAACTGTTTTTT | CASSLWLTGNEKLFF | TRBJ1-4 | many | TRBV7-2 | .
TGTGCCAGCAGCTTAGTTGATCCTAGCTCGGAGACCCAGTACTTC | CASSLVDPSSETQYF | TRBJ2-5 | many | TRBV7-8 | .
TGCAGCGTTTGGGGACTAGCGGTCGGAGAGACCCAGTACTTC | CSVWGLAVGETQYF | TRBJ2-5 | many | TRBV29-1 | TRBD2
TGTGCCACCAGTCGCACGGGAGCCCCCGGGGAGCTGTTTTTT | CATSRTGAPGELFF | TRBJ2-2 | once | TRBV24-1 | .
TGTGCTAGCAGTTGGACTAGCGGGAGTCGTGGGGAAGAGACCCAGTACTTC | CASSWTSGSRGEETQYF | TRBJ2-5 | few | TRBV7-7 | TRBD2